The 2 T cell receptor beta chains below come from one sample, sequenced in a study of T cells in Graves' hyperthyroidism and ophthalmopathy. There were TCR beta CDR3 regions amplified from RNA transcripts. First-round RT-PCR with HTBI primers amplified the TCR CDR3 region. In TCRdb, the multiplex PCR reads were re-called with MiXCR into one record per CDR3 protein. Found here are about 500,000 distinct CDR3 sequences, 46% of them singletons; the top ten hold about 45%. Source material: peripheral blood or thyroid tissue (not recorded which). All receptors come from an adult woman with Graves' disease, either hyperthyroidism or ophthalmopathy (not recorded which).

The table lists this clonotype with many counts. The chain has TRBV19 and TRBJ1-1; 9 bases map to TRBD1. Losses at the gene ends were 5 bases for V and 4 bases for J; bases not matched to a gene: 8. Germline V gene sequence: CDR1 LNHDA, CDR2 SQIVND (reference sequence). This CDR3 spans 15 amino acids. The chain's CDR3 is CASSLAGTGFTEAFF. In DNA, the CDR3 is TGTGCCAGTAGTCTCGCCGGGACAGGGTTCACTGAAGCTTTCTTT.

The chain is built from TRBV10-3 and TRBJ1-5; D remains unclear. V lost 8 bases to trimming and J lost 4 bases, with 9 bases between them. CDR3 length equals 12 residues. Germline V gene data show CDR1 as ENHRY and CDR2 as SYGVKD. For the CDR3, the DNA is TGTGCCATCGGCAAAGGAAATCAGCCCCAGCATTTT. Protein: CAIGKGNQPQHF.